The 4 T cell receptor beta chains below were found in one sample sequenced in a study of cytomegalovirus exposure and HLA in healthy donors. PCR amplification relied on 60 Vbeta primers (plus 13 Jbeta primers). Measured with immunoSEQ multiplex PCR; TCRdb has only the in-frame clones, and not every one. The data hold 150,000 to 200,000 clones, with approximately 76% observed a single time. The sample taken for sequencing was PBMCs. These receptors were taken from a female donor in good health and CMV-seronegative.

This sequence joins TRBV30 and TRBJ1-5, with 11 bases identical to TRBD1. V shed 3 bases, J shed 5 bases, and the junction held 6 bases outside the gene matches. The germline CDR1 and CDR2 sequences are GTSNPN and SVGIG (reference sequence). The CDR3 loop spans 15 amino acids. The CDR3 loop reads CAWSWTGGLDQPQHF. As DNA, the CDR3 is TGTGCCTGGAGCTGGACAGGGGGCTTGGATCAGCCCCAGCATTTT. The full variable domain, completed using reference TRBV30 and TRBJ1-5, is SQTIHQWPATLVQPVGSPLSLECTVEGTSNPNLYWYRQAAGRGLQLLFYSVGIGQISSEVPQNLSASRPQDRQFILSSKKLLLSDSGFYLCAWSWTGGLDQPQHFGDGTRLSIL.

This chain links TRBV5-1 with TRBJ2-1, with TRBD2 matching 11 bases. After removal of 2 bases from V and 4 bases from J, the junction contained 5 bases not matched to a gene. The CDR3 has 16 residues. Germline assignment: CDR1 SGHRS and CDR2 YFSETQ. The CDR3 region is CASSFLAGGTYNEQFF. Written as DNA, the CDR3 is TGCGCCAGCAGCTTCCTAGCGGGAGGAACGTACAATGAGCAGTTCTTC.

CDR3 nucleotide sequence: TGTGCTAAGCAAGCAGCGGGAGGGGTAGATACGCAGTATTTT. It encodes CAKQAAGGVDTQYF. J is TRBJ2-3 and V is TRBV2, with TRBD2 matching 10 bases. Germline loops: CDR1 SNHLY, CDR2 FYNNEI. This CDR3 contains 14 residues.

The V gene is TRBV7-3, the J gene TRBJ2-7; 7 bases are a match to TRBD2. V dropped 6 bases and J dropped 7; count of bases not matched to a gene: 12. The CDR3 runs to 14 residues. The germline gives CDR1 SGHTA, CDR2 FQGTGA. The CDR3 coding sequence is TGTGCCAGCAGGTTAGAGCGGGATCGAGGGGAGCAGTACTTC. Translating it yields CASRLERDRGEQYF. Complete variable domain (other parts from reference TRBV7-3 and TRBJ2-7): GAGVSQTPSNKVTEKGKYVELRCDPISGHTALYWYRQSLGQGPEFLIYFQGTGAADDSGLPNDRFFAVRPEGSVSTLKIQRTERGDSAVYLCASRLERDRGEQYFGPGTRLTVT.